The rows below give T cell receptor beta chains drawn from one sample of a study of T cells in Graves' hyperthyroidism and ophthalmopathy. TCRdb independently ran MiXCR on the multiplex PCR reads; one entry per CDR3 protein. The sample holds 560,000 or so distinct CDR3 sequences; 20% are singletons and the top ten take 47%. Input material: blood. The receptor source for this set is a man in his forties with Graves' ophthalmopathy. The CDR3 runs from the conserved cysteine through the conserved F or W. A D gene is named only where the DNA matches it firmly. Clone size, where shown, is once, few, many, or a class for clones that have expanded.

j_call d_call v_call clone_size cdr3_nt cdr3_aa
TRBJ1-1 . TRBV4-2 few TGTGCCAGCAGCCAAGATCGGACGGGGGATAACACTGAAGCTTTCTTT CASSQDRTGDNTEAFF
TRBJ2-7 . TRBV2 . TGTGCCAGCATCAGTCTCTCGGCGGGCTCCTACGAGCAGTACTTC CASISLSAGSYEQYF
TRBJ1-4 . TRBV7-2 few TGTGCCAGCAGCTACAAAGGGTCTCACGCTGAAAAACTGTTTTTT CASSYKGSHAEKLFF
TRBJ2-1 TRBD1 TRBV5-6 . TGTGCCAGCAGCTCCCCACGGACAGGCAATGAGCAGTTCTTC CASSSPRTGNEQFF
TRBJ1-2 . TRBV7-9 many TGTGCCAGCAGCGAGTTAAGGGAGCGACGGAGGGGCTACACCTTC CASSELRERRRGYTF
TRBJ2-1 . TRBV3-1 many TGTGCCAGCTCTATCGGGCAGGGAGGCAATGAGCAGTTCTTC CASSIGQGGNEQFF
TRBJ1-6 TRBD1 TRBV2 few TGTGCCAGCAGGGGGCTCCGGGACAGGGATAATTCACCCCTCCACTTT CASRGLRDRDNSPLHF
TRBJ2-7 . TRBV3-1 many TGTGCCAGCAGAGGGCAGCGTGTCGGGGAGCAGTACTTC CASRGQRVGEQYF
TRBJ2-7 TRBD2 TRBV4-2 many TGTGCCAGCAGCCAAGTGGGGCTAGCGGGAGGCGAGCAGTACTTC CASSQVGLAGGEQYF
TRBJ2-6 . TRBV27 . TGTGCCAGCAGTCCCTTCCAGGGCTCTCCTGGGGCCAACGTCCTGACTTTC CASSPFQGSPGANVLTF
TRBJ2-3 . TRBV9 few TGTGCCAGCAGCGTAGTCGGGATGGGGAACACAGATACGCAGTATTTT CASSVVGMGNTDTQYF
TRBJ2-1 TRBD2 TRBV12-3/TRBV12-4 many TGTGCCAGCAAGATCCCTAGCGGTTACAATGAGCAGTTCTTC CASKIPSGYNEQFF
TRBJ2-7 . TRBV27 many TGTGCCAGCAGTTCCGGCGCGAGCTCCTACGAGCAGTACTTC CASSSGASSYEQYF
TRBJ2-1 . TRBV5-1 . TGCGCCAGCAGCTTGATGCCACCGGGGTCCATACCATACAATGAGCAGTTCTTC CASSLMPPGSIPYNEQFF
TRBJ2-1 TRBD1 TRBV5-1 . TGCGCCAGCAGCTCACCGGGACAGGGGGCGCATGAGCAGTTCTTC CASSSPGQGAHEQFF
TRBJ2-7 TRBD1 TRBV5-1 few TGCGCCAGCAGCGCTGGACAGGAGTGGGACGAGCAGTACTTC CASSAGQEWDEQYF
TRBJ2-7 . TRBV6-1 . TGTGCCAGCAGTGAACTTTTGGCAGGGGGGTGGGAGCAGTACTTC CASSELLAGGWEQYF
TRBJ2-5 TRBD2 TRBV7-2 few TGTGCCAGCAGCACAGGACTAGCGGGAGGGGTTCTTAAGACCCAGTACTTC CASSTGLAGGVLKTQYF
TRBJ2-3 . TRBV28 many TGTGCCAGCAGTTCCCTAGCAGATAGCACAGATACGCAGTATTTT CASSSLADSTDTQYF
TRBJ2-7 TRBD1 TRBV20-1 . TGCAGTGCTAGAGATATGGGGACAGGAGGCTACGAGCAGTACTTC CSARDMGTGGYEQYF
TRBJ2-5 . TRBV2 many TGTGCCAGCAGTGAGGTGTTTTTAGAGACCCAGTACTTC CASSEVFLETQYF
TRBJ2-2 TRBD2 TRBV5-1 few TGCGCCAGCAGCTTGGCTACTAGCGGCCTACCCGGGGAGCTGTTTTTT CASSLATSGLPGELFF
TRBJ2-1 . TRBV7-8 . TGTGCCAGCAGCTACGGGAATTACAATGAGCAGTTCTTC CASSYGNYNEQFF
TRBJ2-1 . TRBV27 many TGTGCCAGCAGTTTAGCACAGGAGCAGTTCTTC CASSLAQEQFF
TRBJ2-7 TRBD2 TRBV30 . TGTGCCTGGAGTAGGGAGGGCTACGAGCAGTACTTC CAWSREGYEQYF
TRBJ1-2 TRBD1 TRBV3-1 few TGTGCCAGCAGCCCAGAAAGGACAGGGTTTGGCTACACCTTC CASSPERTGFGYTF
TRBJ2-5 TRBD2 TRBV11-2 . TGTGCCAGCAGTCCCGGGGGGGCCGGGGAGACCCAGTACTTC CASSPGGAGETQYF
TRBJ1-2 . TRBV20-1 . TGCAGTGCCGAGCCCACCTCTCGTGGCTACACCTTC CSAEPTSRGYTF
TRBJ2-7 . TRBV6-1 few TGTGCCAGCAGTGCTGGGGACTCTCCAAACTACGAGCAGTACTTC CASSAGDSPNYEQYF
TRBJ1-2 TRBD1 TRBV12-3/TRBV12-4 few TGTGCCACCCAGGGGGGCAGGGGGAGGAATGGCTACACCTTC CATQGGRGRNGYTF
TRBJ2-7 . TRBV30 . TGTGCCTGGAGTCAAGGGGGACCGGGACGCAGGCACGAGCAGTACTTC CAWSQGGPGRRHEQYF
TRBJ1-4 . TRBV7-2 many TGTGCCAGCAGCGTAACAACTAATGAAAAACTGTTTTTT CASSVTTNEKLFF
TRBJ2-1 . TRBV6-2/TRBV6-3 . TGTGCCAGCAGTTACGAGCAAGGACACTACAATGAGCAGTTCTTC CASSYEQGHYNEQFF
TRBJ1-3 . TRBV12-3/TRBV12-4 many TGTGCCAGCAGTCTCTCTGGAAACACCATATATTTT CASSLSGNTIYF
TRBJ2-7 TRBD1 TRBV6-2/TRBV6-3 . TGTGCCAGCAGTCCTGGACAGGGCTCCTGCGAGCAGTACTTC CASSPGQGSCEQYF
TRBJ1-1 . TRBV27 few TGTGCCAGCACCCCCACCCCGGGGAACACTGAAGCTTTCTTT CASTPTPGNTEAFF
TRBJ2-1 . TRBV7-6 many TGTGCCAGCAGCTTATCGGCGGGAAACTCCTACAATGAGCAGTTCTTC CASSLSAGNSYNEQFF
TRBJ2-2 . TRBV27 . TGTGCCAGCAGAGGGCACACCGGGGAGCTGTTTTTT CASRGHTGELFF
TRBJ2-2 . TRBV4-3 few TGCGCCAGCAGCCAAGCAAGCCGGGAGTGGAACACCGGGGAGCTGTTTTTT CASSQASREWNTGELFF
TRBJ2-1 TRBD2 TRBV28 few TGTGCCAGCAGTTTCTTCGGGACTAGCGGATACAATGAGCAGTTCTTC CASSFFGTSGYNEQFF
TRBJ2-1 . TRBV20-1 many TGCAGTGCTCGACACCACTCCTACAATGAGCAGTTCTTC CSARHHSYNEQFF
TRBJ2-3 . TRBV6-2/TRBV6-3 few TGTGCCAGCCGGGGGACCTCACAGGGAGATACGCAGTATTTT CASRGTSQGDTQYF
TRBJ1-2 TRBD1 TRBV15 many TGTGCCACCAGCAGAGATCGACAGGGTGACTATGGCTACACCTTC CATSRDRQGDYGYTF
TRBJ2-7 . TRBV5-5 . TGTGCCAGCAGCTTACGGGGGGACAGTAGTTCCGAGCAGTACTTC CASSLRGDSSSEQYF
TRBJ2-1 . TRBV12-3/TRBV12-4 many TGTGCCAGCGGTTCCGGGACTGCGTACAATGAGCAGTTCTTC CASGSGTAYNEQFF
TRBJ2-4 TRBD2 TRBV5-1 . TGCGCCAGCAGCTTGCGCGGGAGCAAAAACATTCAGTACTTC CASSLRGSKNIQYF
TRBJ1-1 . TRBV7-9 many TGTGCCAGCAGCTCTACACTGAACACTGAAGCTTTCTTT CASSSTLNTEAFF
TRBJ1-2 . TRBV5-1 few TGCGCCAGCAGTTGGGGGGGGCCTCGGGACTATGGCTACACCTTC CASSWGGPRDYGYTF
TRBJ1-5 TRBD1 TRBV12-3/TRBV12-4 few TGTGCCAGCAGTTTAAAGGGGGCGCGCCAGCCCCAGCATTTT CASSLKGARQPQHF